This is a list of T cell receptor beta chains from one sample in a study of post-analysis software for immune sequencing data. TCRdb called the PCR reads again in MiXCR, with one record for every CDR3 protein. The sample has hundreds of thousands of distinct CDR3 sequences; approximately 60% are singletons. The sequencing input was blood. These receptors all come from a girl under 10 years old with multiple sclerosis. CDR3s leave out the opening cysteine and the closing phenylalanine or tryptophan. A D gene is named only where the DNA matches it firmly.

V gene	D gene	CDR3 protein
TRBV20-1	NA	SATTGEGGSNEQF
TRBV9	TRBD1	ASSGTGIPGANVLT
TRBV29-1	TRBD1	SGINRDRQETQY
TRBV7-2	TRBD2	ASSPGGPEYNEQF
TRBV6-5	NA	ASSYWGQQETQY
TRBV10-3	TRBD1	AISESIGTGIYNEQF
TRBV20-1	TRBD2	SAGLAGAGNEQF
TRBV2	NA	ASSEGATGEGEQY
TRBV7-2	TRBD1	ASSESGGSYNEQF
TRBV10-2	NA	ASRPDGEKRDTQY